This T cell receptor (beta chain) comes out of a study of blood T cell repertoires in COVID-19. Per the original methods: The authors estimated nucleated cell counts from reference gene primer amplification. Clones were sequenced by immunoSEQ multiplex PCR, and TCRdb holds only the in-frame ones, with some missing. That table gives V, J and clone size, and the DNA gave D and trimming. The data contain roughly 130,000 clones, about four fifths of them singletons. Participant age was about 18 to 89 years, and participants resided in fewer than 25 US areas. V was pared by 4 bases and J by 3 bases, with 5 bases of the junction left unmatched. The CDR3 is 14 residues long. In germline, CDR1 is LGHDT, CDR2 YNNKEL (reference sequence).

Sequencing input: PBMCs or T cells enriched from blood (not recorded which). The chain has TRBV3-1 (or the pseudogene TRBV3-2) and TRBJ1-1; 7 nucleotides line up with TRBD1. The sequence derives from a young woman who had recovered from COVID-19. CDR3 nucleotides: TGTGCCAGCAGCCCCAGGGGGGCGGACACTGAAGCTTTCTTT. It is translated as CASSPRGADTEAFF.